The 18 T cell receptor beta chains in this list originate from one sample, sequenced in a study of cytomegalovirus exposure and HLA in healthy donors. In the PCR, 60 Vbeta and 13 Jbeta primers were used. The method was immunoSEQ multiplex PCR; TCRdb's version includes in-frame clones alone and lacks a portion of them. The sample yields some 140,000 clones, more than 75% seen once. The sequenced sample consisted of PBMCs. The receptors were gathered from a female donor in good health and CMV-seronegative.

This sequence joins TRBV7-6 and TRBJ2-1; no reliable D call. Germline CDR1 SGHVS, CDR2 FNYEAQ. The CDR3 sequence is 13 residues long. Trimming removed 1 base from V and 4 bases from J, with 5 bases in between. This chain's CDR3 is CASSLGPYNEQFF. In DNA, the CDR3 is TGTGCCAGCAGCTTAGGGCCTTACAATGAGCAGTTCTTC.

As for this clone: The sample carries other DNA sequences with the same CDR3. The J gene is TRBJ1-2, the V gene TRBV30; possible D gene TRBD1, 6 bases. CDR3 size: 13 residues. V shed 7 bases and J shed 11 bases, with 23 bases lying between them. From germline, CDR1 is GTSNPN and CDR2 SVGIG (reference sequence). CDR3 loop: CASLNPQGRGYTF. The CDR3 region has the DNA TGTGCCTCTCTCAACCCACAGGGACGGGGTTACACCTTC.

The chain employs TRBV11-2 and TRBJ2-1, with D perhaps TRBD2 (6 bases). The CDR3 runs to 15 residues. With 1 base removed from V and 6 bases from J, the gap between germline ends came to 13 bases. Germline lookup yields CDR1 SGHAT and CDR2 FQNNGV. The CDR3 region is CASSLGVAVGNEQFF. CDR3 DNA: TGTGCCAGCAGCTTAGGAGTAGCGGTCGGCAATGAGCAGTTCTTC.

V gene TRBV9 combines with J gene TRBJ2-1; D gene ambiguous. Trimming took off 0 bases at V and 8 bases at J, with 9 bases between the two ends. Per germline, CDR1 SGDLS and CDR2 YYNGEE. The CDR3 runs to 13 residues. CDR3: CASSVGGVHEQFF. The CDR3 coding sequence is TGTGCCAGCAGCGTAGGAGGAGTCCATGAGCAGTTCTTC.

This chain uses TRBV2 with TRBJ1-5; 8 bases are a match to TRBD1. The ends lost 3 bases at V and 6 bases at J; junction bases unmatched: 4. The length of the CDR3 is 14 residues. In germline, CDR1 is SNHLY, CDR2 FYNNEI. The CDR3 DNA sequence: TGTGCCAGCAGTGAGCAGGGGGCATTTCAGCCCCAGCATTTT. Translated: CASSEQGAFQPQHF.

This sequence joins TRBV27 and TRBJ2-7, with D possibly matching TRBD2 (5 bases). The CDR3 extends over 14 amino acids. Germline-derived CDR1 and CDR2 are MNHEY and SMNVEV (reference sequence). The V and J ends lost 4 bases and 3 bases respectively, with 13 bases between them. CDR3 residues: CASSSSLSSYEQYF. CDR3 in DNA: TGTGCCAGCAGTTCTAGCTTAAGTAGCTACGAGCAGTACTTC.

V usage is TRBV30 and J usage is TRBJ2-7, with a weak D call TRBD1 (6 bases). CDR1 and CDR2 from the germline V gene are GTSNPN and SVGIG (reference sequence). With 5 bases removed from V and 6 bases from J, the gap between germline ends came to 14 bases. This CDR3 region has 12 residues. CDR3: CAWAPGHSEQYF. The CDR3 DNA reads as TGTGCCTGGGCGCCGGGACACTCCGAGCAGTACTTC. Supplemented by reference TRBV30 and TRBJ2-7, the full variable domain reads SQTIHQWPATLVQPVGSPLSLECTVEGTSNPNLYWYRQAAGRGLQLLFYSVGIGQISSEVPQNLSASRPQDRQFILSSKKLLLSDSGFYLCAWAPGHSEQYFGPGTRLTVT.

The V gene is TRBV5-1, the J gene TRBJ2-7, with TRBD2 matching over 7 bases. This CDR3 is 16 amino acids long. In germline, CDR1 is SGHRS, CDR2 YFSETQ. The J segment lost 5 bases and the V segment lost 0 bases, leaving 11 bases of the junction unmatched. CDR3 in DNA: TGCGCCAGCAGCTTGGGACTAGCCGCCTATCGAGACGAGCAGTACTTC. Residues: CASSLGLAAYRDEQYF.

J is TRBJ1-2 and V is TRBV4-3; D might be TRBD1 (6 bases). V lost 0 bases, J lost 5 bases, and 13 bases lay in between. Germline-derived CDR1 and CDR2 are LGHNA and YSLEER. The CDR3 spans 15 residues. CDR3 in amino acids: CASSQDARGGYGYTF. CDR3 nucleotides: TGCGCCAGCAGCCAAGATGCCAGGGGCGGGTATGGCTACACCTTC.

The table lists this clone with a few counts. This chain uses TRBV6-6 with TRBJ2-7; D is perhaps TRBD1 (6 bases). There are 12 residues in the CDR3. V was cut by 5 bases and J by 5 bases, with 10 bases left in between. CDR1 is MNHNY and CDR2 is SVGAGI in the germline V gene (reference sequence). CDR3 sequence reads: CASSLQGHEQYF. Written as DNA, the CDR3 is TGTGCCAGCAGTCTACAGGGCCACGAGCAGTACTTC.

The CDR3 protein is CASSLNGGTYEQYF. DNA for the CDR3: TGTGCCAGCAGCTTAAACGGGGGGACCTACGAGCAGTACTTC. This rearrangement joins TRBV7-8 to TRBJ2-7, with TRBD2 matching over 7 bases. This CDR3 is 14 amino acids long. The germline CDR1 and CDR2 sequences are SGHVS and FQNEAQ. Trimming removed 2 bases from V and 2 bases from J; junction bases left unmatched: 3.

V gene TRBV29-1 combines with J gene TRBJ2-3; the D gene is possibly TRBD2 (7 bases). The germline V gene has CDR1 SQVTM and CDR2 ANQGSEA. V was shortened by 4 bases and J by 5 bases, with 16 bases between the two germline ends. The CDR3 covers 14 residues. CDR3 sequence: CSVVGDTGGDTQYF. CDR3 coding DNA: TGCAGCGTTGTAGGGGACACGGGAGGAGATACGCAGTATTTT.

To note about this clone: The sample contains more than one DNA sequence encoding this CDR3. V is TRBV27 and J is TRBJ1-2; TRBD1 is a possible D gene (5 bases). The CDR3 extends over 15 amino acids. Germline assignment: CDR1 MNHEY and CDR2 SMNVEV (reference sequence). Trimming removed 7 bases from V and 7 bases from J, with 22 bases in between. The CDR3 coding sequence is TGTGCCAGCACCTCCCTCCGGCAGGGTCGAGTTGGCTACACCTTC. Amino acid sequence: CASTSLRQGRVGYTF.

V is TRBV7-8 and J is TRBJ2-4; tentatively, D is TRBD1 (6 bases). The V gene lost 3 bases and the J gene lost 0 bases, with 9 bases spanning the gap. The length of the CDR3 is 15 residues. Germline V lookup: CDR1 SGHVS, CDR2 FQNEAQ. In nucleotides, the CDR3 is TGTGCCAGCAGCTTTGGACAGCTAGCCAAAAACATTCAGTACTTC. Translated: CASSFGQLAKNIQYF.

The chain employs TRBV19 and TRBJ1-1; D uncertain. The CDR3 is 12 amino acids. Trimming took 7 bases from V and 7 from J, leaving 13 bases between them. CDR1 and CDR2 (germline): LNHDA, SQIVND (reference sequence). CDR3 region: CASKNPGGEAFF. CDR3 DNA sequence: TGTGCCAGTAAAAACCCCGGCGGTGAAGCTTTCTTT.

This clone was observed a single time. The CDR3 sequence is CASRGTSSTDTQYF. CDR3 DNA sequence: TGTGCCAGTAGGGGAACTTCTAGCACAGATACGCAGTATTTT. This sequence joins TRBV5-6 and TRBJ2-3; possibly TRBD1 for D (5 bases). CDR1 and CDR2 (germline): SGHDT, YYEEEE. The CDR3 is 14 residues long. Trimming cost V 8 bases and J 0 bases, with 13 bases left between them. Full variable domain (missing parts from reference TRBV5-6 and TRBJ2-3): DAGVTQSPTHLIKTRGQQVTLRCSPKSGHDTVSWYQQALGQGPQFIFQYYEEEERQRGNFPDRFSGHQFPNYSSELNVNALLLGDSALYLCASRGTSSTDTQYFGPGTRLTVL.

V is TRBV2 and J is TRBJ2-7; 7 bases align to TRBD2. The length of the CDR3 is 19 residues. The V and J ends lost 7 bases and 1 base, in that order; junction bases with no gene match: 22. Germline CDR1 SNHLY, CDR2 FYNNEI. The CDR3 loop is CASKKSRWEGSDSSYEQYF. The CDR3 DNA sequence: TGTGCCAGCAAGAAGTCAAGGTGGGAGGGCTCAGACAGTTCCTACGAGCAGTACTTC. Complete variable domain (other parts from reference TRBV2 and TRBJ2-7): EPEVTQTPSHQVTQMGQEVILRCVPISNHLYFYWYRQILGQKVEFLVSFYNNEISEKSEIFDDQFSVERPDGSNFTLKIRSTKLEDSAMYFCASKKSRWEGSDSSYEQYFGPGTRLTVT.

This chain joins TRBV7-8 and TRBJ1-1, with D unclear. The CDR3 runs to 17 residues. V was cut by 1 base and J by 0 bases, with 15 bases left in between. In germline, CDR1 is SGHVS, CDR2 FQNEAQ. Here the CDR3 reads CASSLGVKATMNTEAFF. CDR3 sequence (DNA): TGTGCCAGCAGCTTAGGAGTTAAGGCGACTATGAACACTGAAGCTTTCTTT.